A selection of T cell receptor beta chains follows, all from one sample in a study of shared clonotypes between healthy human individuals. Repertoires were generated with immunoSEQ multiplex PCR, while TCRdb's copy carries only in-frame clones and drops some. The sample holds about half a million clones, about 78% seen once. The specimen sequenced was PBMCs. These receptors were collected from a woman aged 40-49 years in good health. Some clones in this sample may be carry-over from other donors' samples. Both conserved end residues are part of each CDR3. A D gene is named only where the DNA matches it firmly. Only some rows state a clone size, as once, few, many or a class for expanded clones.

cdr3_length j_call clone_size d_call v_call cdr3_aa cdr3_nt
12 TRBJ1-5 NA NA TRBV11-1 CASSLGSQPQHF TGTGCCAGCAGCTTGGGGAGTCAGCCCCAGCATTTT
16 TRBJ2-5 many TRBD2 TRBV29-1 CSVWTSGRPRQETQYF TGCAGCGTTTGGACTAGCGGGAGGCCTCGCCAAGAGACCCAGTACTTC
12 TRBJ2-5 NA NA TRBV18 CASSTSQETQYF TGTGCCAGCTCAACGTCCCAGGAGACCCAGTACTTC
15 TRBJ2-7 NA TRBD1 TRBV7-9 CASSLASRGHYEQYF TGTGCCAGCAGCTTAGCTAGCAGGGGGCACTACGAGCAGTACTTC
14 TRBJ2-7 few TRBD2 TRBV7-8 CASSLTSASYEQYF TGTGCCAGCAGCCTGACTAGCGCCTCCTACGAGCAGTACTTC
14 TRBJ2-5 NA TRBD1 TRBV7-2 CASSFRQGSETQYF TGTGCCAGCAGCTTCAGACAGGGATCAGAGACCCAGTACTTC
14 TRBJ1-5 NA NA TRBV7-8 CASSWSTTDQPQHF TGTGCCAGCAGCTGGTCCACCACGGATCAGCCCCAGCATTTT
16 TRBJ2-1 NA TRBD2 TRBV9 CASSELAGVLVNEQFF TGTGCCAGCAGCGAACTAGCGGGAGTTTTGGTGAATGAGCAGTTCTTC
16 TRBJ2-2 once NA TRBV11-2 CASSYSIGRDTGELFF TGTGCCAGCAGCTATTCGATAGGCAGGGACACCGGGGAGCTGTTTTTT
15 TRBJ1-3 few NA TRBV28 CASSPGGTRGNTIYF TGTGCCAGCAGTCCCGGCGGGACGAGAGGAAACACCATATATTTT
14 TRBJ1-2 few TRBD1 TRBV7-2 CASSPSQGARGYTF TGTGCCAGCAGTCCTTCCCAGGGGGCGCGGGGCTACACCTTC
14 TRBJ1-1 few TRBD1 TRBV11-2 CASSVDRVGTEAFF TGTGCCAGCAGCGTCGACAGGGTGGGGACTGAAGCTTTCTTT
16 TRBJ1-1 NA NA TRBV27 CASSLIPRGSGTEAFF TGTGCCAGCAGTCTAATCCCACGGGGGAGCGGGACTGAAGCTTTCTTT
16 TRBJ2-7 NA TRBD2 TRBV5-4 CASSSAIAGARAEQYF TGTGCCAGCAGCTCAGCAATAGCGGGAGCAAGGGCGGAGCAGTACTTC
16 TRBJ2-7 NA NA TRBV5-6 CASSLGGWGSSYEQYF TGTGCCAGCAGCTTGGGAGGGTGGGGTAGCTCCTACGAGCAGTACTTC
13 TRBJ1-1 NA NA TRBV4-3 CASSQDRGMKAFF TGCGCCAGCAGCCAAGATCGGGGAATGAAAGCTTTCTTT
14 TRBJ1-2 NA NA TRBV7-9 CASSLGQFRYGYTF TGTGCCAGCAGCTTAGGACAGTTTCGATATGGCTACACCTTC
13 TRBJ1-2 NA TRBD1 TRBV7-2 CASSSDRDFDYTF TGTGCCAGCAGCTCGGACAGGGATTTTGACTACACCTTC
15 TRBJ1-1 few NA TRBV28 CASSLSVPGQDEAFF TGTGCCAGCAGTTTATCGGTGCCGGGACAAGATGAAGCTTTCTTT
16 TRBJ2-3 NA TRBD2 TRBV4-2 CASSQELAGVGDTQYF TGTGCCAGCAGCCAAGAACTAGCGGGAGTAGGGGATACGCAGTATTTT
17 TRBJ2-3 NA NA TRBV19 CASSTPLGWTSTDTQYF TGTGCCAGTAGTACTCCCCTCGGGTGGACTAGCACAGATACGCAGTATTTT
16 TRBJ2-3 NA TRBD2 TRBV18 CASSPSQREPPDTQYF TGTGCCAGCTCACCCTCCCAGCGGGAGCCCCCAGATACGCAGTATTTT
13 TRBJ1-1 once NA TRBV27 CASSRGWDTEAFF TGTGCCAGCAGCAGGGGTTGGGACACTGAAGCTTTCTTT
14 TRBJ1-4 NA TRBD1 TRBV7-9 CASSLGQGGEKLFF TGTGCCAGCAGCTTGGGACAGGGTGGTGAAAAACTGTTTTTT
17 TRBJ2-2 NA TRBD2 TRBV5-5 CASSGLGPGGNTGELFF TGTGCCAGCAGCGGCCTGGGGCCGGGAGGGAACACCGGGGAGCTGTTTTTT
15 TRBJ2-7 NA TRBD2 TRBV10-3 CAISASSGRFSEQYF TGTGCCATCAGTGCCTCTAGCGGGAGGTTTAGCGAGCAGTACTTC
14 TRBJ2-7 NA TRBD2 TRBV6-7 CASGGRTVNYEQYF TGTGCCAGCGGCGGGAGGACAGTCAACTACGAGCAGTACTTC
13 TRBJ2-7 NA NA TRBV5-1 CASSPRPDYEQYF TGCGCCAGCAGCCCCCGCCCGGACTACGAGCAGTACTTC
17 TRBJ2-7 NA TRBD2 TRBV5-6 CASSLRFSGRRTYEQYF TGTGCCAGCAGCTTGCGCTTTAGCGGGAGAAGGACCTACGAGCAGTACTTC
16 TRBJ1-1 NA TRBD1 TRBV18 CASSPMGTGGDTEAFF TGTGCCAGCTCACCCATGGGGACAGGGGGGGATACTGAAGCTTTCTTT
17 TRBJ1-3 NA NA TRBV4-1 CASSQGGGRRSGNTIYF TGCGCCAGCAGCCAAGGTGGGGGAAGGCGGTCTGGAAACACCATATATTTT
15 TRBJ1-5 many TRBD1 TRBV28 CASSPGQGYNQPQHF TGTGCCAGCAGCCCGGGACAGGGCTACAATCAGCCCCAGCATTTT
17 TRBJ2-7 many NA TRBV4-2 CASSQVRGQSLSYEQYF TGTGCCAGCAGCCAAGTACGAGGACAGTCTCTCTCCTACGAGCAGTACTTC
12 TRBJ2-7 NA TRBD1 TRBV19 CASSTGGYEQYF TGTGCCAGTAGTACAGGGGGCTACGAGCAGTACTTC
15 TRBJ2-3 NA NA TRBV6-6 CASSYSGISTDTQYF TGTGCCAGCAGTTACTCGGGGATTAGCACAGATACGCAGTATTTT
14 TRBJ2-7 NA NA TRBV6-1 CASSEGLVPYEQYF TGTGCCAGCAGTGAAGGGTTAGTTCCTTACGAGCAGTACTTC
13 TRBJ2-7 NA NA TRBV5-6 CASSLVVGFEQYF TGTGCCAGCAGCTTGGTGGTGGGGTTCGAGCAGTACTTC
14 TRBJ2-5 NA NA TRBV4-1 CASSPGDDLGTQYF TGCGCCAGCAGCCCCGGGGACGACCTGGGGACCCAGTACTTC
14 TRBJ1-6 NA NA TRBV7-9 CASSSRVHNSPLHF TGTGCCAGCAGCTCGAGGGTCCATAATTCACCCCTCCACTTT
15 TRBJ1-1 NA TRBD1 TRBV5-4 CASSLPGQGDTEAFF TGTGCCAGCAGCCTACCGGGACAGGGGGACACTGAAGCTTTCTTT